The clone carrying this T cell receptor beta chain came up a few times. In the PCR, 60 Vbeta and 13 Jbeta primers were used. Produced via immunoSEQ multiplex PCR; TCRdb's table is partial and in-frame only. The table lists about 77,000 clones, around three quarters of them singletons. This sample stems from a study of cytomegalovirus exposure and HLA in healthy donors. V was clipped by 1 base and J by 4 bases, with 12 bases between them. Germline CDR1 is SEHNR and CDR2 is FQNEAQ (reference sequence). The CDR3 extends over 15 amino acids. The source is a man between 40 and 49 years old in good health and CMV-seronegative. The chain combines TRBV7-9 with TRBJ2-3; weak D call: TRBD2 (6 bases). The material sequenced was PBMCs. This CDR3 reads CASSLEFRRADTQYF. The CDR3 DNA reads TGTGCCAGCAGCTTAGAATTTAGGAGGGCAGATACGCAGTATTTT.